The present T cell receptor (beta chain) was sequenced within a study of T cell responses to AZD1222 COVID-19 vaccine. This clone was detected a few times. The CDR3 sequence is 12 residues long. V shed 7 bases and J shed 2 bases, with 11 bases lying between them. CDR1 and CDR2 (germline): SQVTM, ANQGSEA. Only in-frame clones appear in the TCRdb table, and some are missing; sequencing was by immunoSEQ multiplex PCR. The sample contains roughly 110,000 clones, about 90% of which appear only once. This TCR came from an adult in good health. The chain carries TRBV29-1 and TRBJ1-2; D is unclear. The sequencing here drew on peripheral blood, taken on day 0 of AZD1222 vaccination. The CDR3 loop is CSASGPNYGYTF. The CDR3 DNA reads TGCAGCGCCTCAGGTCCCAACTATGGCTACACCTTC.